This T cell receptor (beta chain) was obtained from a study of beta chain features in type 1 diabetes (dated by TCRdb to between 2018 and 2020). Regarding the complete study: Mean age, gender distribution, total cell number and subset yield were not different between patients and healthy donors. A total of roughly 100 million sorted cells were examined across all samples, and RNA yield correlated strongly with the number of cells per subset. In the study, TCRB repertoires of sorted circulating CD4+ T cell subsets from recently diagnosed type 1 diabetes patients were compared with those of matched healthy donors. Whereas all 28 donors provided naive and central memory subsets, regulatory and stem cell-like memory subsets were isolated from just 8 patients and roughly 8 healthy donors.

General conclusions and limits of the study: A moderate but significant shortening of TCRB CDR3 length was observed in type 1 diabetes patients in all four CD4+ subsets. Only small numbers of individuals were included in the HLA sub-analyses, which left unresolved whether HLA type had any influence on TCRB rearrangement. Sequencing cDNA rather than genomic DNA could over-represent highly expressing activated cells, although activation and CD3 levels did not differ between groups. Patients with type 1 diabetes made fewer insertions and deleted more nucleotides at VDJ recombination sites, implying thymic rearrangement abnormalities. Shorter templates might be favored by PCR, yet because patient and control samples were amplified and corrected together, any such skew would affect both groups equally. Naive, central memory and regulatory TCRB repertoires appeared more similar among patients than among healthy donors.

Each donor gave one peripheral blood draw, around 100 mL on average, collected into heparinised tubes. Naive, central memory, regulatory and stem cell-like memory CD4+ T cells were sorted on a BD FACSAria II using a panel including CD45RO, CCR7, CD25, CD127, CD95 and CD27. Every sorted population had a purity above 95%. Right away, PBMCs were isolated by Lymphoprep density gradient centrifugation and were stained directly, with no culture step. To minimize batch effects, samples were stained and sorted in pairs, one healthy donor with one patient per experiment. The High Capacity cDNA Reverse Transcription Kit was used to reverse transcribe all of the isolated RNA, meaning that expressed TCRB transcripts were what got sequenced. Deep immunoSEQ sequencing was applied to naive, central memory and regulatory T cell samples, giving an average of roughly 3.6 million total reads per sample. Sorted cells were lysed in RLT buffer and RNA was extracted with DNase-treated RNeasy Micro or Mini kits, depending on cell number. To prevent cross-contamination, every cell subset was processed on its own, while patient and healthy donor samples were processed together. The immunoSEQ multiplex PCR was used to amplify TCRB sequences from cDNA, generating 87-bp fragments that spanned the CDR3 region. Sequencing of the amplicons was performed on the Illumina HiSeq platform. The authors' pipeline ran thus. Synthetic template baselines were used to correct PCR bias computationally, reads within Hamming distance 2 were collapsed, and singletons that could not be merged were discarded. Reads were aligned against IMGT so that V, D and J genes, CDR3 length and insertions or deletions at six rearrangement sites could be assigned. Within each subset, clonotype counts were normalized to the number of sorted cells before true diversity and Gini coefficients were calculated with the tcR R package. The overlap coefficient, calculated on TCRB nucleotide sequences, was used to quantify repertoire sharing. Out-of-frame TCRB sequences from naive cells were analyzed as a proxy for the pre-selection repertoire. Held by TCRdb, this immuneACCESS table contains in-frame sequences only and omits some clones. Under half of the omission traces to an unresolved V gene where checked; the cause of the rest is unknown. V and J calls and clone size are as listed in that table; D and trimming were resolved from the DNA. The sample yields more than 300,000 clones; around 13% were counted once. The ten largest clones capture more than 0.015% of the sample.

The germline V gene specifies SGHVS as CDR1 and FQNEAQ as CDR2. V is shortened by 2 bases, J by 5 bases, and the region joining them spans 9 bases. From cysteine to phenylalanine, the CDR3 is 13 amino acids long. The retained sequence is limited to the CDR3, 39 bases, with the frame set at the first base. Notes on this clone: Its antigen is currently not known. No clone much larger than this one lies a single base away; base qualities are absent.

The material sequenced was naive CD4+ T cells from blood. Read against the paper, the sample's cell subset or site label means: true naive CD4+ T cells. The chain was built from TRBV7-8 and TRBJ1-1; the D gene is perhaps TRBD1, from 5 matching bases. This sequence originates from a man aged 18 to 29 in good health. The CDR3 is CASSLTGVTEAFF. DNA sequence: TGTGCCAGCAGCTTAACGGGGGTGACTGAAGCTTTCTTT.